This passage covers 3 T cell receptor beta chains from one sample sequenced in a study of shared clonotypes between healthy human individuals. Some clones are missing from TCRdb's copy, which holds only in-frame ones; the method was immunoSEQ multiplex PCR. The sample has about 1 million clones, more than 60% seen once. Sequenced sample: memory CD4+ T cells sorted from blood. The subset here: CD45RA-negative fraction. The receptors stem from a man between 18 and 29 years old in good health.

The chain links TRBV5-1 to TRBJ2-2, with D perhaps TRBD1 (6 bases). The CDR3 totals 15 residues. Trimming took 3 bases from V and 5 from J, leaving 14 bases between them. From germline, CDR1 is SGHRS and CDR2 YFSETQ. In DNA, the CDR3 is TGCGCCAGCAGCTCGAATACACAGGGTACCGGGGAGCTGTTTTTT. This gives the protein CASSSNTQGTGELFF.

V and J are TRBV19 and TRBJ1-2, with D hard to call. V was cut by 0 bases and J by 4 bases, with 12 bases left in between. CDR1 LNHDA and CDR2 SQIVND come from the germline V gene (reference sequence). There are 15 residues in the CDR3. The CDR3 sequence: CASSIDTQSGYGYTF. The CDR3 coding sequence is TGTGCCAGTAGTATAGATACCCAAAGCGGCTATGGCTACACCTTC.

Only one count was recorded for this clone. V and J are TRBV29-1 and TRBJ2-7; D is unresolved. V lost 1 base to trimming and J lost 7 bases, with 17 bases between them. CDR1 SQVTM and CDR2 ANQGSEA come from the germline V gene. This CDR3 spans 14 amino acids. The CDR3, as DNA: TGCAGCGTTGAAGTTTCTGGATCACTTGTGGAGCAGTACTTC. Translation gives CSVEVSGSLVEQYF.